The 14 T cell receptor beta chains below all came from one sample that was sequenced in a study of T cells after yellow fever vaccination. Each CDR3 protein gets one entry after TCRdb re-called the 5' RACE reads with MiXCR. The data hold approximately 580,000 distinct CDR3 sequences, with about a sixth observed a single time. The input for sequencing was PBMCs, taken 5 to 6 days after the first yellow fever vaccination. These receptors all stem from a man between 18 and 35 years old who received the YFV17D yellow fever vaccine.

This chain connects TRBV7-2 to TRBJ2-5; 7 bases fit TRBD1. The junction had 11 bases not matched to a gene; V was cut back by 5 bases and J by 5 bases. This CDR3 region has 15 residues. Looked up from germline, CDR1 is SGHTA and CDR2 is FQGNSA. For the CDR3, the DNA is TGTGCCAGCAGCCCAAGAACAGGGGAAGGGGAGACCCAGTACTTC. Protein sequence: CASSPRTGEGETQYF.

This clonotype has a count of ten or more. The chain carries TRBV20-1 and TRBJ2-3; 8 bases align to TRBD2. The germline gives CDR1 DFQATT, CDR2 SNEGSKA (reference sequence). The CDR3 sequence is 14 residues long. V lost 7 bases and J lost 3; bases outside the gene matches: 9. DNA for the CDR3: TGCAGTGTCGCACGGGGGGGTTGGACAGATACGCAGTATTTT. Its protein is CSVARGGWTDTQYF.

This clonotype was picked up a small number of times. The chain carries TRBV12-3 or TRBV12-4 and TRBJ1-6; D is ambiguous. V lost 7 bases and J lost 4, with 17 bases in between. CDR3 length: 16 amino acids. The CDR3 protein is CASTPGATLYNSPLHF. CDR3 bases: TGTGCCAGCACCCCGGGAGCGACCTTATATAATTCACCCCTCCACTTT.

The sample holds a few counts of this clonotype. J is TRBJ2-5 and V is TRBV12-3 or TRBV12-4; D uncertain. The CDR3 is 16 amino acids. The V gene lost 5 bases and the J gene lost 1 base, with 17 bases spanning the gap. The CDR3 region is CASSTLGFAAQETQYF. For the CDR3, the DNA is TGTGCCAGCAGTACCCTAGGTTTTGCAGCCCAAGAGACCCAGTACTTC.

This clonotype was seen more than once but under ten times. The rearrangement joins TRBV12-5 to TRBJ2-1; D ambiguous. The germline V gene encodes CDR1 LGHNT and CDR2 FRNRAP. The CDR3 spans 13 residues. V gave up 6 bases and J gave up 4 bases, with 10 bases separating them. CDR3 protein: CASGWGPYNEQFF. As DNA, the CDR3 is TGTGCTAGTGGGTGGGGTCCTTACAATGAGCAGTTCTTC.

This clonotype occurred a few times. The chain joins TRBV9 to TRBJ2-4; 8 nucleotides align to TRBD2. CDR1 is SGDLS and CDR2 is YYNGEE in the germline V gene. The junction had 8 bases not matched to a gene; V was cut back by 4 bases and J by 8 bases. The CDR3 has 14 residues. CDR3 protein: CASSIMGLEDIQYF. The CDR3 DNA follows: TGTGCCAGCAGCATAATGGGACTAGAAGACATTCAGTACTTC.

This clonotype turned up a few times. The chain joins TRBV27 to TRBJ2-3, with a weak D call TRBD2 (6 bases). Looked up from germline, CDR1 is MNHEY and CDR2 is SMNVEV (reference sequence). V was pared by 8 bases and J by 2 bases, with 8 bases between. This CDR3 spans 12 amino acids. Here the CDR3 reads CASPGVTDTQYF. CDR3 DNA: TGTGCCAGCCCGGGGGTCACAGATACGCAGTATTTT.

The chain is built from TRBV7-9 and TRBJ2-6; D gene uncertain. V was clipped by 4 bases and J by 2 bases, with 9 bases between them. Germline V gene sequence: CDR1 SEHNR, CDR2 FQNEAQ (reference sequence). The CDR3 sequence is 15 residues long. The CDR3 loop reads CASSSPKTGANVLTF. CDR3 nucleotide sequence: TGTGCCAGCAGCTCACCAAAAACTGGGGCCAACGTCCTGACTTTC.

This clonotype was picked up many times. The rearrangement joins TRBV12-3 or TRBV12-4 to TRBJ2-3; no clear D gene. CDR3 size: 12 residues. Trimming took 3 bases from V and 2 from J, leaving 3 bases between them. In DNA, the CDR3 is TGTGCCAGCAGTTTTTTCACAGATACGCAGTATTTT. Encoded protein: CASSFFTDTQYF.

This clonotype came up many times. The rearrangement joins TRBV7-2 to TRBJ2-5; maybe TRBD2 (6 bases). The CDR3 is 14 residues long. With 2 bases removed from V and 4 bases from J, the gap between germline ends came to 11 bases. From germline, CDR1 is SGHTA and CDR2 FQGNSA. The DNA of the CDR3 is TGTGCCAGCAGCTTACGAAGACTAGTAGAGACCCAGTACTTC. It is translated as CASSLRRLVETQYF. Full variable domain (remainder filled in from reference TRBV7-2 and TRBJ2-5): GAGVSQSPSNKVTEKGKDVELRCDPISGHTALYWYRQSLGQGLEFLIYFQGNSAPDKSGLPSDRFSAERTGGSVSTLTIQRTQQEDSAVYLCASSLRRLVETQYFGPGTRLLVL.

This clonotype occurred a few times. This chain uses TRBV3-1 with TRBJ2-3; D is perhaps TRBD2 (6 bases). The CDR3 loop spans 15 amino acids. V dropped 0 bases and J dropped 9 bases, with 16 bases sitting between them. CDR1 and CDR2 (germline): LGHDT, YNNKEL (reference sequence). For the CDR3, the DNA is TGTGCCAGCAGCCAAGATTTGGCGGGGTCTGGCACGCAGTATTTT. Residues: CASSQDLAGSGTQYF.

The J gene is TRBJ2-7, the V gene TRBV7-2, with a weak D call TRBD1 (5 bases). Germline V lookup: CDR1 SGHTA, CDR2 FQGNSA. Between the trimmed V and J ends, which lost 3 bases and 7 bases, there was a span of 13 bases. This CDR3 has 13 amino acids. CDR3 sequence reads: CASSFQGLGEQYV. The CDR3 DNA sequence: TGTGCCAGCAGCTTCCAGGGCCTGGGTGAGCAGTACGTC.

This clonotype was picked up a small number of times. The chain has TRBV13 and TRBJ2-1; TRBD2 matches 12 bases. Germline-derived CDR1 and CDR2 are PRHDT and FYEKMQ (reference sequence). J gave up 8 bases and V 5 bases, and 13 bases lay outside the gene matches. The CDR3 is 17 residues long. The CDR3 sequence is CASSPPASGGAFYEQFF. CDR3 DNA: TGTGCCAGCAGCCCCCCAGCTAGCGGGGGGGCCTTCTATGAGCAGTTCTTC. Looking up the rest from reference TRBV13 and TRBJ2-1 gives the full variable domain: AAGVIQSPRHLIKEKRETATLKCYPIPRHDTVYWYQQGPGQDPQFLISFYEKMQSDKGSIPDRFSAQQFSDYHSELNMSSLELGDSALYFCASSPPASGGAFYEQFFGPGTRLTVL.

The V gene is TRBV5-1, the J gene TRBJ1-4, with 7 bases fitting TRBD1. CDR1 SGHRS and CDR2 YFSETQ come from the germline V gene. The CDR3 contains 15 residues. The V and J ends lost 1 base and 8 bases, in that order; junction bases with no gene match: 8. The CDR3 DNA reads as TGCGCCAGCAGCTTGACCGGACAGGAGGGGGAAAAACTGTTTTTT. Translation gives CASSLTGQEGEKLFF.